The 20 T cell receptor beta chains reported below all come from one sample, sequenced in a study of control samples from healthy donors and cancer patients (dated by TCRdb to 2019 to 2021). Library generation was performed with the immunoSEQ multiplex PCR assay. TCRdb provides this immuneACCESS table in a form limited to in-frame rearrangements. Some clones are lacking; in checked studies, under half of them reflect an unresolved V gene, and why the rest are absent is not known. The sample table records around 85,000 clones; roughly 93% of these occur just once. In total, the top ten clones hold 4.8% of the sample. Sequencing used blood. These receptors all come from a woman younger than 30 in good health.

The chain links TRBV12-1 to TRBJ2-7; TRBD1 is the table's D call and was not checked against the DNA. TRBV12-1 has pseudogene status. The CDR3 consists of 19 residues. The CDR3 loop is CASSPYKAPKGQTYYEQYF. DNA of the CDR3: TGTGCCAGCAGCCCTTATAAAGCGCCGAAGGGACAGACTTACTACGAGCAGTACTTC.

The V and J genes are TRBV24-1 and TRBJ2-3; the D is unclear. CDR3 length: 18 residues. V lost 9 bases and J 0 bases, leaving 24 bases between the germline ends. From germline, CDR1 is KGHDR and CDR2 SFDVKD. The CDR3 loop is CATLNPDNFSLSTDTQYF. The CDR3 DNA reads TGTGCCACCCTAAACCCGGATAATTTTAGTCTTAGCACAGATACGCAGTATTTT.

The DNA of the CDR3 is TGCGCCAGCAGTGAGGTCGCGGGGAGCTCCTACGAGCAGTACTTC. It yields the protein CASSEVAGSSYEQYF. The chain is built from TRBV10-2 and TRBJ2-7; perhaps TRBD2 as D (6 bases). Trimming left V 2 bases short and J 0 bases short, with 11 bases between. Germline lookup yields CDR1 WSHSY and CDR2 SAAADI. This CDR3 has 15 amino acids.

The chain combines TRBV19 with TRBJ2-2; possible D gene TRBD2, 5 bases. Germline CDR1 and CDR2: LNHDA and SQIVND (reference sequence). V shed 8 bases and J shed 0 bases, with 10 bases lying between them. The CDR3 contains 14 residues. CDR3 in DNA: TGTGCCAGTTCAGCGGCAACGAACACCGGGGAGCTGTTTTTT. Amino acid sequence: CASSAATNTGELFF.

A remark on this clone: This specimen includes other DNA sequences encoding the same CDR3. The chain carries TRBV18 and TRBJ2-5, with D hard to call. The CDR3 runs to 12 residues. Germline lookup yields CDR1 KGHSH and CDR2 LQKENI. V was trimmed by 2 bases and J by 1 base, leaving 2 bases between them. The CDR3 loop reads CASSPGQETQYF. Written as DNA, the CDR3 is TGTGCCAGCTCACCAGGCCAAGAGACCCAGTACTTC. Full variable domain (remainder filled in from reference TRBV18 and TRBJ2-5): NAGVMQNPRHLVRRRGQEARLRCSPMKGHSHVYWYRQLPEEGLKFMVYLQKENIIDESGMPKERFSAEFPKEGPSILRIQQVVRGDSAAYFCASSPGQETQYFGPGTRLLVL.

The chain employs TRBV12-3 or TRBV12-4 and TRBJ2-3, with D possibly being TRBD1 (5 bases). CDR3 length: 12 amino acids. V was pared by 7 bases and J by 4 bases, with 9 bases between. The CDR3 DNA follows: TGTGCCAGCAACATACAGGCAGATACGCAGTATTTT. As protein: CASNIQADTQYF.

The sample holds one count of this clone. V usage is TRBV28 and J usage is TRBJ1-1; 8 bases line up with TRBD1. CDR3 length: 15 amino acids. Germline V gene lookup returns CDR1 MDHEN and CDR2 SYDVKM. Trimming at V came to 6 bases and at J to 9 bases, leaving 15 bases not matched to a gene. CDR3 in DNA: TGTGCCAGCAGGGAGGGACAGGTCAGTCTAACTAAAGCTTTCTTT. Protein product: CASREGQVSLTKAFF. The full variable domain, in which reference TRBV28 and TRBJ1-1 provide the parts outside the CDR3, is DVKVTQSSRYLVKRTGEKVFLECVQDMDHENMFWYRQDPGLGLRLIYFSYDVKMKEKGDIPEGYSVSREKKERFSLILESASTNQTSMYLCASREGQVSLTKAFFGQGTRLTVV.

The rearrangement joins TRBV16 to TRBJ1-2; D perhaps matches TRBD1 (6 bases). CDR1 is KGHSY, CDR2 FQNENV, per germline. The CDR3 loop spans 14 amino acids. V lost 0 bases to trimming and J lost 6 bases, with 11 bases between them. CDR3 residues: CASSQSGGFNGYTF. The CDR3 region has the DNA TGTGCCAGCAGCCAATCCGGGGGCTTCAATGGCTACACCTTC.

The chain uses TRBV28 and TRBJ1-1; D unclear. V dropped 1 base and J dropped 5 bases, with 5 bases sitting between them. CDR3 size: 12 residues. CDR1 and CDR2 (germline): MDHEN, SYDVKM. For the CDR3, the DNA is TGTGCCAGCAGTTTATTACATACTGAAGCTTTCTTT. Amino acid sequence: CASSLLHTEAFF.

The rearrangement uses TRBV28 and TRBJ1-1; D may be TRBD1 (5 bases). Germline-derived CDR1 and CDR2 are MDHEN and SYDVKM. This CDR3 contains 13 residues. Trimming removed 3 bases at V and 5 bases at J, with 10 bases between. The CDR3 protein is CASSFRGRTEAFF. The CDR3 bases are TGTGCCAGCAGTTTTCGGGGCAGGACTGAAGCTTTCTTT.

The chain couples TRBV18 to TRBJ1-2; no firm D call. Trimming left V 2 bases short and J 4 bases short, with 17 bases between. CDR1 and CDR2 (germline): KGHSH, LQKENI. There are 16 residues in the CDR3. The CDR3 nucleotides are TGTGCCAGCTCACCAATTGAACAGAAATCCGGCTATGGCTACACCTTC. Its protein product is CASSPIEQKSGYGYTF.

In this sample, this clone turned up a few times. The chain carries TRBV12-3 or TRBV12-4 and TRBJ1-4; TRBD1 is a possible D gene (5 bases). Trimming took off 5 bases at V and 6 bases at J, with 10 bases between the two ends. CDR3 size: 13 residues. The CDR3: CASSRTGYEKLFF. In DNA form, the CDR3 reads TGTGCCAGCAGTCGAACAGGTTATGAAAAACTGTTTTTT.

The chain couples TRBV27 to TRBJ1-1; D not resolved. This CDR3 spans 13 amino acids. V lost 2 bases to trimming and J lost 1 base, with 5 bases between them. Per germline, CDR1 MNHEY and CDR2 SMNVEV (reference sequence). The CDR3 DNA is TGTGCCAGCAGTTTAGGGCGGAACACTGAAGCTTTCTTT. Amino acids: CASSLGRNTEAFF.

The CDR3 sequence is CASSLWEGSGETQYF. In DNA form, the CDR3 reads TGTGCCAGCAGTTTATGGGAAGGGTCCGGGGAGACCCAGTACTTC. The genes are TRBV28 and TRBJ2-5; D unresolved. CDR3 length: 15 residues. CDR1 is MDHEN, CDR2 SYDVKM, per germline. V was pared by 0 bases and J by 5 bases, with 13 bases between.

The chain couples TRBV11-2 to TRBJ2-3; 8 bases match TRBD2. From germline, CDR1 is SGHAT and CDR2 FQNNGV. Losses at the gene ends were 3 bases for V and 1 base for J; bases not matched to a gene: 15. The CDR3 has 19 residues. CDR3 coding DNA: TGTGCCAGCAGCTTTATTGGTGCTGCGGGGGGCCTTGGCACAGATACGCAGTATTTT. It codes for CASSFIGAAGGLGTDTQYF.

This clone was detected only once. The chain links TRBV18 to TRBJ2-3; D is possibly TRBD1 (6 bases). The CDR3 extends over 16 amino acids. Trimming took 3 bases from V and 1 from J, leaving 14 bases between them. CDR1 and CDR2 from the germline V gene are KGHSH and LQKENI. The CDR3 DNA follows: TGTGCCAGCTCACCTCTTGGGGGCTCCGGCACAGATACGCAGTATTTT. This gives the protein CASSPLGGSGTDTQYF.

The chain links TRBV5-6 to TRBJ1-6, with 7 bases lining up with TRBD1. The CDR3 sequence is 15 residues long. CDR1 is SGHDT and CDR2 is YYEEEE in the germline V gene. The V gene end was trimmed by 0 bases and the J gene end by 9 bases; junction bases not matched to a gene: 6. CDR3 loop: CASSLAGQDFSPLHF. In nucleotides, the CDR3 is TGTGCCAGCAGCTTGGCCGGACAGGATTTTTCACCCCTCCACTTT.

The chain joins TRBV7-2 to TRBJ2-1, with D hard to call. Trimming took off 6 bases at V and 2 bases at J, with 14 bases between the two ends. CDR3 length: 15 residues. Germline loops: CDR1 SGHTA, CDR2 FQGNSA. This chain's CDR3 is CASRSSLGPYNEQFF. The CDR3 region has the DNA TGTGCCAGCAGATCAAGCCTCGGTCCCTACAATGAGCAGTTCTTC. Together with reference TRBV7-2 and TRBJ2-1, the CDR3 gives the full variable domain: GAGVSQSPSNKVTEKGKDVELRCDPISGHTALYWYRQSLGQGLEFLIYFQGNSAPDKSGLPSDRFSAERTGGSVSTLTIQRTQQEDSAVYLCASRSSLGPYNEQFFGPGTRLTVL.

V gene TRBV18 combines with J gene TRBJ1-5; unclear D gene. V lost 3 bases and J 0 bases, leaving 6 bases between the germline ends. This CDR3 contains 14 residues. Germline V CDR1 and CDR2: KGHSH, LQKENI. In DNA, the CDR3 is TGTGCCAGCTCACCGGGGAATAGCAATCAGCCCCAGCATTTT. This translates into CASSPGNSNQPQHF.

The rearrangement links TRBV19 to TRBJ1-6, with a possible D match to TRBD1 (6 bases). Trimming took 7 bases from V and 8 from J, leaving 12 bases between them. This CDR3 region has 13 residues. Germline V CDR1 and CDR2: LNHDA, SQIVND (reference sequence). This chain's CDR3 is CASNGQPDSPLHF. The CDR3 coding sequence is TGTGCCAGTAATGGACAGCCCGATTCACCCCTCCACTTT.